This TCR beta chain is drawn from a study of shared clonotypes between healthy human individuals. Naive CD8 cells comprised CD45RO-negative, CCR7-positively selected cells, excluding terminally differentiated effector memory CD45RA+ cells. Trimming took 6 bases from V and 7 from J, leaving 12 bases between them. The CDR3 spans 13 residues. In germline, CDR1 is MNHNS, CDR2 SASEGT. The method was immunoSEQ multiplex PCR; TCRdb's version includes in-frame clones alone and lacks a portion of them. Of about 2.1 million clones in the sample, about 92% were seen once. For this clone: What it binds is unknown.

Overall study findings and caveats: Compared with memory subsets, naive subsets generally had larger estimated richness.

What was sequenced was naive CD8+ T cells from PBMCs. The origin of this receptor is a man aged 18-30 years in good health. Some clones in this sample may be carry-over from other donors' samples. V gene TRBV6-1 combines with J gene TRBJ1-4; D perhaps matches TRBD1 (6 bases). The chain's CDR3 is CASRARGGEKLFF. The CDR3 DNA follows: TGTGCCAGCAGAGCGAGGGGGGGTGAAAAACTGTTTTTT.